This paragraph covers one T cell receptor beta chain sequence. Its matching antigen is unknown. In germline, CDR1 is SGHRS, CDR2 YFSETQ. This CDR3 spans 13 amino acids. Trimming cost V 2 bases and J 3 bases, with 6 bases left between them. The time point: baseline pretreatment blood. Documented treatment: 15 Gy SBRT to primary tumor, nephrectomy 4 weeks later. After SBRT, blood was collected at 2 and 4 weeks, plus baseline. TCRdb's copy holds only in-frame clones and misses some; the assay was immunoSEQ multiplex PCR. Here the sample spans about 130,000 clones, 82% being singletons. This record belongs to a study of radiation and T cells in renal cell carcinoma. Study-wide background: Nephrectomy followed 15 Gy stereotactic body radiation by 4 weeks.

Study results and limitations: From baseline, blood top tumor clonotypes peaked at 2 weeks post-radiation.

The sequencing here drew on blood, taken from a patient whose treatment included radiotherapy and nephrectomy. The sequence derives from a woman aged 60-75 years with renal cell carcinoma. J is TRBJ2-1 and V is TRBV5-1; D is unclear. The CDR3 spells CASSFYNYNEQFF. CDR3 sequence (DNA): TGCGCCAGCAGCTTTTACAACTACAATGAGCAGTTCTTC.